The 15 T cell receptor beta chains presented below share a single source sample, sequenced in a study of somatic mutations in cytotoxic T cells in rheumatoid arthritis. The data were produced by immunoSEQ multiplex PCR, yet TCRdb's version contains in-frame clones alone and is incomplete. The table records roughly 14,000 clones, under 80% of them present only once. Sequencing input: CD8+ T cells sorted from blood. These receptors originate from an adult with rheumatoid arthritis.

A few counts support this clone. The rearrangement links TRBV6-4 to TRBJ2-3, with 8 bases fitting TRBD2. The V segment lost 2 bases and the J segment 1 base; nucleotides outside the gene matches: 2. This CDR3 has 15 amino acids. Germline V lookup: CDR1 MRHNA, CDR2 SNTAGT. DNA for the CDR3: TGTGCCAGCAGTGACGTTAGCGGGGGCACAGATACGCAGTATTTT. Translating gives CASSDVSGGTDTQYF.

The J gene is TRBJ2-7, the V gene TRBV29-1; 10 bases align to TRBD1. Trimming removed 6 bases from V and 3 bases from J; junction bases left unmatched: 5. The CDR3 has 13 residues. Germline V lookup: CDR1 SQVTM, CDR2 ANQGSEA. The CDR3 loop is CSVGTGDVYEQYF. Written as DNA, the CDR3 is TGCAGCGTCGGGACAGGGGATGTCTACGAGCAGTACTTC.

The genes are TRBV27 and TRBJ2-1, with unresolved D. Per the germline V gene, CDR1 is MNHEY and CDR2 is SMNVEV (reference sequence). V was cut by 8 bases and J by 5 bases, with 7 bases left in between. CDR3 length: 11 amino acids. CDR3 protein: CASGRNNEQFF. The CDR3 bases are TGTGCCAGCGGCCGAAACAATGAGCAGTTCTTC.

J is TRBJ2-7 and V is TRBV12-2; the table's D call of TRBD2 was not tested on the DNA. TRBV12-2 is reported as a pseudogene. CDR3 length: 11 residues. The CDR3 spells CASRPYYEQYF. DNA for the CDR3: TGTGCAAGTCGCCCGTACTACGAGCAGTACTTC.

This clone was counted between two and nine times. The chain employs TRBV9 and TRBJ2-7; D gene ambiguous. Germline CDR1 and CDR2: SGDLS and YYNGEE. Trimming took 4 bases from V and 0 from J, leaving 8 bases between them. The CDR3 consists of 13 residues. The CDR3 sequence is CASSHPRSYEQYF. CDR3 sequence (DNA): TGTGCCAGCAGCCACCCCCGCTCCTACGAGCAGTACTTC.

V usage is TRBV4-1 and J usage is TRBJ2-1; D remains unclear. The CDR3 runs 15 residues. CDR1 and CDR2 from the germline V gene are MGHRA and YSYEKL. V was cut by 6 bases and J by 1 base, with 13 bases left in between. CDR3 DNA: TGCGCCAGCAGTCTCCTAACCCCTTCCTACAATGAGCAGTTCTTC. Protein: CASSLLTPSYNEQFF.

The chain combines TRBV6-5 with TRBJ2-3; perhaps TRBD2 as D (6 bases). The germline V gene has CDR1 MNHEY and CDR2 SVGAGI. V was trimmed by 6 bases and J by 4 bases, leaving 11 bases between them. The CDR3 runs 13 residues. The CDR3 reads CASSQTSPDTQYF. The CDR3 DNA sequence: TGTGCCAGCAGCCAGACTAGTCCAGATACGCAGTATTTT.

V usage is TRBV4-1 and J usage is TRBJ2-5, with 10 nucleotides matching TRBD2. J was trimmed by 3 bases and V by 4 bases; bases with no gene match: 8. The CDR3 spans 16 residues. Germline CDR1 is MGHRA and CDR2 is YSYEKL. CDR3 region: CASSRGRTSGKETQYF. Written as DNA, the CDR3 is TGCGCCAGCAGCCGAGGCCGCACTAGCGGGAAAGAGACCCAGTACTTC.

J is TRBJ2-7 and V is TRBV7-8, with TRBD2 identical over 15 bases. With 3 bases clipped from V and 4 bases from J, the junction kept 4 bases outside the gene matches. Germline V CDR1 and CDR2: SGHVS, FQNEAQ. The CDR3 sequence is 16 residues long. CDR3 nucleotides: TGTGCCAGCAGCTTCGGACTAGCGGGGGGGGTTTACGAGCAGTACTTC. This translates into CASSFGLAGGVYEQYF.

This chain joins TRBV16 and TRBJ1-5; D uncertain. The germline V and J ends were trimmed by 1 base and 6 bases, with 13 bases remaining between them. The CDR3 sequence is 15 residues long. The germline V gene encodes CDR1 KGHSY and CDR2 FQNENV. The CDR3 sequence is CASSQFGPYGQPQHF. The CDR3 DNA reads as TGTGCCAGCAGCCAATTCGGCCCTTACGGTCAGCCCCAGCATTTT.

V and J are TRBV5-1 and TRBJ2-3; D remains ambiguous. This CDR3 contains 17 residues. Germline values: CDR1 SGHRS, CDR2 YFSETQ. V gave up 0 bases and J gave up 0 bases, with 14 bases separating them. CDR3 nucleotide sequence: TGCGCCAGCAGCTTGGTCTATCGGCAGGAGAGCACAGATACGCAGTATTTT. This encodes CASSLVYRQESTDTQYF.

This clone was counted only a few times. This chain uses TRBV27 with TRBJ2-1; D uncertain. The V end lost 5 bases, the J end lost 7 bases, and 6 bases lay between the germline ends. The length of the CDR3 is 11 residues. Germline V gene data show CDR1 as MNHEY and CDR2 as SMNVEV (reference sequence). The CDR3: CASSNANEQFF. The CDR3 nucleotides read TGTGCCAGCAGTAATGCGAATGAGCAGTTCTTC.

The chain combines TRBV11-2 with TRBJ1-2; tentative D call: TRBD1 (6 bases). V lost 5 bases and J lost 4, with 11 bases in between. The length of the CDR3 is 13 residues. Germline CDR1 SGHAT, CDR2 FQNNGV. In nucleotides, the CDR3 is TGTGCCAGCAGCCGCGGGGGGGCCTATGGCTACACCTTC. Its protein product is CASSRGGAYGYTF. The full variable domain, completed using reference TRBV11-2 and TRBJ1-2, is EAGVAQSPRYKIIEKRQSVAFWCNPISGHATLYWYQQILGQGPKLLIQFQNNGVVDDSQLPKDRFSAERLKGVDSTLKIQPAKLEDSAVYLCASSRGGAYGYTFGSGTRLTVV.

V is TRBV15 and J is TRBJ2-7; 9 bases map to TRBD2. The germline V gene encodes CDR1 LNHNV and CDR2 YYDKDF (reference sequence). The CDR3 sequence is 15 residues long. V gave up 3 bases and J gave up 3 bases; unmatched junction bases: 6. The CDR3 sequence: CATSSGTSILYEQYF. CDR3 coding DNA: TGTGCCACCAGCAGTGGGACTAGCATTCTCTACGAGCAGTACTTC. Full variable domain (rest looked up from reference TRBV15 and TRBJ2-7): DAMVIQNPRYQVTQFGKPVTLSCSQTLNHNVMYWYQQKSSQAPKLLFHYYDKDFNNEADTPDNFQSRRPNTSFCFLDIRSPGLGDTAMYLCATSSGTSILYEQYFGPGTRLTVT.

The genes are TRBV11-2 and TRBJ2-5; D not certain. The DNA end favors TRBJ2-7, so the J call may be wrong. The CDR3 consists of 12 residues. Germline V CDR1 and CDR2: SGHAT, FQNNGV. This CDR3 reads CASSLVGPEQYF. CDR3 nucleotides: TGTGCCAGCAGCCTCGTCGGCCCCGAGCAGTACTTC.